This T cell receptor beta chain comes out of a study of cytomegalovirus exposure and HLA in healthy donors. Primers included in the PCR were 60 Vbeta and 13 Jbeta primers. Original data processing: A follow-up analysis tallied about 80 million unique TCR beta chains, roughly 11 million shared. Produced via immunoSEQ multiplex PCR; TCRdb's table is partial and in-frame only. V, J and clone size derive from that table, while D and trimming were established from the DNA sequence. Of fewer than 100,000 clones detected, around 77% appear once; the ten largest clones hold about 3.5%. This CDR3 has 14 residues. Per the germline V gene, CDR1 is SGHRS and CDR2 is YFSETQ. V lost 5 bases to trimming and J lost 0 bases, with 11 bases between them.

This TCR was recovered from a man aged 35 to 55 in good health and CMV-seronegative. Sequenced: PBMCs. This chain links TRBV5-1 with TRBJ2-5; TRBD2 is a possible D gene (5 bases). The CDR3 region has the DNA TGCGCCAGCAGGAGAGGGTTTTACCAAGAGACCCAGTACTTC. It encodes CASRRGFYQETQYF.